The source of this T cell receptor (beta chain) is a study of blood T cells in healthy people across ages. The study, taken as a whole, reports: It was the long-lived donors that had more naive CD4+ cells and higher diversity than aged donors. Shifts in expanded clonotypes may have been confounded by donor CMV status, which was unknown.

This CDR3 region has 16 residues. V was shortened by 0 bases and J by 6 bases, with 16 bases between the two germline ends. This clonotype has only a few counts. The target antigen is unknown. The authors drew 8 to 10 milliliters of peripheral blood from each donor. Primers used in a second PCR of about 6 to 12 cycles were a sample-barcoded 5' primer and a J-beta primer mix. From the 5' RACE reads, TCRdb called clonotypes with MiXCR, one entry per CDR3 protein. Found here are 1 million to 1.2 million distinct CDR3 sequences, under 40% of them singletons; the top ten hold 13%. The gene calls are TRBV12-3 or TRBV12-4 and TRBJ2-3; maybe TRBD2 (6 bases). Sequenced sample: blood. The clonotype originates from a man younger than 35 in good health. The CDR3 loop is CASSLALGLQSDTQYF. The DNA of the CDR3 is TGTGCCAGCAGTTTAGCGCTGGGACTCCAGTCCGATACGCAGTATTTT.